The 21 T cell receptor beta chains below were found in one sample sequenced in a study of Graves' ophthalmopathy and Graves' hyperthyroidism. Amplification targeted the TCR beta CDR3 regions, with RNA transcripts as the source material. HTBI primers primed a first-round RT-PCR, and a second-round multiplex PCR followed. TCRdb reprocessed the multiplex PCR reads with MiXCR, giving one entry per CDR3 protein. The sample holds 580,000 or so distinct CDR3 sequences, roughly 40% seen once. What was sequenced was peripheral blood or thyroid tissue (not recorded which). The receptors were gathered from an adult man with Graves' hyperthyroidism.

In its sample, this clonotype was seen once. The junction differs from germline at one of its ends, possibly a read error. The V gene is TRBV5-1, the J gene TRBJ2-7, with D possibly being TRBD1 (8 bases). The CDR3 totals 17 residues. CDR1 and CDR2 (germline): SGHRS, YFSETQ. For the CDR3, the DNA is TGTGCCAGCAGCGTTGGAGTCACAGGGGGGGACTCCTACGAGCAGTACTTC. It specifies CASSVGVTGGDSYEQYF.

This clonotype was detected a few times. The V gene is TRBV12-3 or TRBV12-4, the J gene TRBJ1-6; perhaps TRBD1 as D (5 bases). Trimming left V 5 bases short and J 0 bases short, with 11 bases between. CDR3 size: 16 residues. The CDR3 nucleotides are TGTGCCAGCAGTCACTCAGGGAGCTCCTATAATTCACCCCTCCACTTT. Translating gives CASSHSGSSYNSPLHF.

The sample holds many counts of this clonotype. The chain carries TRBV5-8 and TRBJ2-5, with D maybe TRBD1 (5 bases). The CDR3 contains 15 residues. Germline assignment: CDR1 SGHTS and CDR2 YDEGEE. V lost 4 bases, J lost 3 bases, and 16 bases lay in between. CDR3 amino acids: CASSRARGSKETQYF. The CDR3 DNA reads TGTGCCAGCAGCCGAGCTAGGGGATCCAAAGAGACCCAGTACTTC. The whole variable domain, filled in from reference TRBV5-8 and TRBJ2-5, reads EAGVTQSPTHLIKTRGQQATLRCSPISGHTSVYWYQQALGLGLQFLLWYDEGEERNRGNFPPRFSGRQFPNYSSELNVNALELEDSALYLCASSRARGSKETQYFGPGTRLLVL.

About this clonotype: Relative to the germline gene, one junction end is altered; a read error may explain this. J is TRBJ2-5 and V is TRBV7-9; D might be TRBD1 (6 bases). The germline CDR1 and CDR2 sequences are SEHNR and FQNEAQ (reference sequence). This CDR3 spans 12 amino acids. This chain's CDR3 is CASSWTEETQYF. The CDR3 DNA follows: TGTGCTAGCAGCTGGACAGAAGAGACCCAGTACTTC.

V usage is TRBV7-8 and J usage is TRBJ2-2, with 9 bases matching TRBD1. The CDR3 sequence is 20 residues long. J gave up 4 bases and V 2 bases, and 17 bases lay outside the gene matches. Germline-derived CDR1 and CDR2 are SGHVS and FQNEAQ. The CDR3 spells CASSLMGMSGQGRATGELFF. In nucleotides, the CDR3 is TGTGCCAGCAGCTTAATGGGGATGTCGGGACAGGGACGGGCCACCGGGGAGCTGTTTTTT.

This clonotype was observed a handful of times. J is TRBJ2-7 and V is TRBV2; D perhaps matches TRBD2 (6 bases). CDR3 length equals 15 residues. The V and J ends lost 5 bases and 0 bases respectively, with 14 bases between them. Germline-derived CDR1 and CDR2 are SNHLY and FYNNEI. CDR3 in amino acids: CASSQPMGGSYEQYF. In nucleotides, the CDR3 is TGTGCCAGCAGTCAACCAATGGGGGGCTCCTACGAGCAGTACTTC.

In the case of this clonotype: The junction departs from the called germline gene at one end, perhaps through a read error. The chain employs TRBV28 and TRBJ1-5, with unresolved D. CDR1 is MDHEN and CDR2 is SYDVKM in the germline V gene. The CDR3 contains 13 residues. The CDR3 DNA reads as TGTGCCGGCAGTCCGGATTCAGTCCAGCCCCAGCATTTT. Its translation: CAGSPDSVQPQHF.

The table lists this clonotype with many counts. The chain has TRBV12-3 or TRBV12-4 and TRBJ1-5, with TRBD1 matching over 9 bases. J lost 7 bases, V lost 4 bases, and 5 bases had no gene match. The CDR3 sequence is 14 residues long. The CDR3 coding sequence is TGTGCCAGCAGTTCGGGACAGGGCCGACAGCCCCAGCATTTT. Protein sequence: CASSSGQGRQPQHF.

This clonotype appeared many times. This chain links TRBV7-2 with TRBJ1-5, with TRBD1 as a possible D gene (5 bases). Per the germline V gene, CDR1 is SGHTA and CDR2 is FQGNSA. Trimming removed 1 base from V and 6 bases from J, with 13 bases in between. This CDR3 has 15 amino acids. The CDR3 sequence: CASSLGSRVGQPQHF. The CDR3 DNA sequence: TGTGCCAGCAGCTTAGGAAGCAGGGTGGGTCAGCCCCAGCATTTT.

This clonotype was seen only a few times. The chain joins TRBV20-1 to TRBJ2-2; maybe TRBD2 (5 bases). From germline, CDR1 is DFQATT and CDR2 SNEGSKA (reference sequence). The CDR3 totals 16 residues. Trimming removed 1 base at V and 0 bases at J, with 12 bases between. This CDR3 is CSARVGSGTNTGELFF. DNA of the CDR3: TGCAGTGCTAGAGTCGGGTCCGGGACGAACACCGGGGAGCTGTTTTTT.

V gene TRBV7-9 combines with J gene TRBJ1-1, with D perhaps TRBD1 (5 bases). The CDR3 has 11 amino acids. CDR1 is SEHNR, CDR2 FQNEAQ, per germline (reference sequence). V lost 7 bases to trimming and J lost 7 bases, with 10 bases between them. CDR3 in amino acids: CASKRQYEAFF. The CDR3 nucleotides are TGTGCCAGCAAGAGACAGTATGAAGCTTTCTTT.

V usage is TRBV10-3 and J usage is TRBJ2-7, with D possibly TRBD1 on 5 matching bases. V was pared by 5 bases and J by 4 bases, with 12 bases between. CDR1 is ENHRY, CDR2 SYGVKD, per germline. CDR3 size: 13 residues. The DNA of the CDR3 is TGTGCCATCAGTAAGGGGTCGGCTTACGAGCAGTACTTC. Translated: CAISKGSAYEQYF.

The chain is built from TRBV5-8 and TRBJ2-5; D may be TRBD1 (6 bases). Germline-derived CDR1 and CDR2 are SGHTS and YDEGEE. This CDR3 is 13 amino acids long. Trimming removed 5 bases from V and 5 bases from J, with 13 bases in between. The CDR3 loop is CASRFTGQETQYF. The CDR3 DNA reads TGTGCCAGCAGGTTTACAGGGCAGGAGACCCAGTACTTC.

The chain links TRBV7-2 to TRBJ2-7; 10 bases align to TRBD2. The length of the CDR3 is 20 residues. The germline V gene has CDR1 SGHTA and CDR2 FQGNSA. J was trimmed by 4 bases and V by 2 bases; bases with no gene match: 20. The CDR3: CASSLHLRRSGLADVYEQYF. The CDR3 coding sequence is TGTGCCAGCAGCTTACATTTAAGACGGAGCGGACTAGCGGACGTATACGAGCAGTACTTC.

The CDR3 region is CASSSLGQSTDTQYF. The CDR3 nucleotides are TGTGCCAGCAGCTCCCTGGGACAGAGCACAGATACGCAGTATTTT. The chain couples TRBV7-3 to TRBJ2-3, with 7 nucleotides matching TRBD1. Germline CDR1 is SGHTA and CDR2 is FQGTGA. This CDR3 has 15 residues. J was trimmed by 0 bases and V by 4 bases; bases with no gene match: 4. The full variable domain, completed using reference TRBV7-3 and TRBJ2-3, is GAGVSQTPSNKVTEKGKYVELRCDPISGHTALYWYRQSLGQGPEFLIYFQGTGAADDSGLPNDRFFAVRPEGSVSTLKIQRTERGDSAVYLCASSSLGQSTDTQYFGPGTRLTVL.

The chain uses TRBV25-1 and TRBJ1-3, with D uncertain. The CDR3 runs 13 residues. CDR1 and CDR2 from the germline V gene are MGHDK and SYGVNS. CDR3 in amino acids: CARSGRTGNTIYF. CDR3 coding DNA: TGTGCTAGGAGTGGTCGAACTGGAAACACCATATATTTT.

This clonotype has ten or more counts. This rearrangement joins TRBV15 to TRBJ2-7; the D gene could be TRBD1 or TRBD2 (5 bases each). Germline V gene lookup returns CDR1 LNHNV and CDR2 YYDKDF (reference sequence). Trimming removed 1 base from V and 7 bases from J, with 11 bases in between. The CDR3 spans 13 residues. The CDR3 nucleotides read TGTGCCACCAGCAGAGGACGGGACCGTGAGCAGTACTTC. Amino acid sequence: CATSRGRDREQYF.

This clonotype occurred many times. This chain links TRBV29-1 with TRBJ1-1, with 9 bases fitting TRBD1. Trimming took 7 bases from V and 5 from J; bases not matched to a gene: 8. Germline values: CDR1 SQVTM, CDR2 ANQGSEA. This CDR3 comprises 13 residues. The CDR3 here is CSAGTGTGTEAFF. CDR3 nucleotides: TGCAGCGCTGGGACCGGGACAGGGACTGAAGCTTTCTTT.

At least ten counts were recorded for this clonotype. The J gene is TRBJ1-3, the V gene TRBV5-1; D remains ambiguous. This CDR3 is 16 amino acids long. Between the trimmed V and J ends, which lost 1 base and 0 bases, there was a span of 11 bases. From germline, CDR1 is SGHRS and CDR2 YFSETQ. The DNA of the CDR3 is TGCGCCAGCAGCTTGCCCACCGGGAGCTCTGGAAACACCATATATTTT. It yields the protein CASSLPTGSSGNTIYF.

This clonotype was recorded at least ten times. The rearrangement joins TRBV29-1 to TRBJ2-2; D remains unclear. From germline, CDR1 is SQVTM and CDR2 ANQGSEA. The CDR3 is made up of 14 amino acids. Trimming cost V 4 bases and J 4 bases, with 13 bases left between them. CDR3 in amino acids: CSVGQSPTTGELFF. The CDR3 region has the DNA TGCAGCGTTGGTCAGTCCCCGACCACCGGGGAGCTGTTTTTT.

This clonotype was counted ten times or more. The V call is TRBV6-1, the J call TRBJ1-5; 9 nucleotides line up with TRBD1. CDR3 length: 14 residues. CDR1 and CDR2 from the germline V gene are MNHNS and SASEGT. Trimming cost V 3 bases and J 7 bases; bases outside gene matches: 4. The CDR3 DNA is TGTGCCAGCAGTGAGGGACAGGGTAGACAGCCCCAGCATTTT. Its protein product is CASSEGQGRQPQHF.